The next 16 T cell receptor beta chains were all read from a single sample in a study of T cell responses to AZD1222 COVID-19 vaccine. Method: immunoSEQ multiplex PCR; TCRdb's copy keeps in-frame clones and lacks some. The data contain around 150,000 clones, 92% of them seen just once; the ten biggest clones take up roughly 5.1%. The input for sequencing was peripheral blood, taken on day 0 of AZD1222 vaccination. The receptors originated from an adult in good health.

This chain uses TRBV23-1 with TRBJ1-1; 7 bases agree with TRBD1. TRBV23-1 belongs to the ORF category, with a function that is uncertain. Losses at the gene ends were 2 bases for V and 1 base for J; bases not matched to a gene: 13. The CDR3 covers 18 residues. The CDR3 DNA follows: TGCGCCAGCAGTCAACCCGGGACAGCCCGTTGGCCGAACACTGAAGCTTTCTTT. Translated: CASSQPGTARWPNTEAFF.

This clone was seen once. The rearrangement links TRBV7-8 to TRBJ1-4; D not resolved. The germline V gene has CDR1 SGHVS and CDR2 FQNEAQ. CDR3 size: 15 residues. V was clipped by 4 bases and J by 4 bases, with 13 bases between them. Here the CDR3 reads CASSYMMEFNEKLFF. The DNA for the CDR3 is TGTGCCAGCAGCTACATGATGGAGTTTAATGAAAAACTGTTTTTT.

The chain joins TRBV6-6 to TRBJ2-1, with D possibly being TRBD2 (5 bases). Deletions cut 2 bases from V and 4 bases from J, with 9 bases between. Per the germline V gene, CDR1 is MNHNY and CDR2 is SVGAGI (reference sequence). CDR3 length: 14 residues. The CDR3 sequence is CASSYPTKYNEQFF. The CDR3 DNA follows: TGTGCCAGCAGTTACCCGACTAAATACAATGAGCAGTTCTTC.

This sequence joins TRBV6-5 and TRBJ1-3; D may be TRBD1 (5 bases). The CDR3 sequence is 14 residues long. The germline V and J ends were trimmed by 6 bases and 3 bases, with 12 bases remaining between them. CDR1 MNHEY and CDR2 SVGAGI come from the germline V gene. CDR3 loop: CASRAQGNGNTIYF. In DNA form, the CDR3 reads TGTGCCAGCAGAGCCCAGGGAAATGGAAACACCATATATTTT.

The chain recombines TRBV19 with TRBJ1-1; a possible D gene is TRBD1 (5 bases). Germline V CDR1 and CDR2: LNHDA, SQIVND (reference sequence). V gave up 7 bases and J gave up 6 bases, with 24 bases separating them. The CDR3 loop spans 16 amino acids. The CDR3 DNA reads as TGTGCCAGTACCTTGAGGGGCAGTCTTAAGGATTCTGAAGCTTTCTTT. It is translated as CASTLRGSLKDSEAFF.

This CDR3 reads CASQTSGSPYNEQFF. The CDR3 DNA reads TGTGCCAGCCAGACTAGCGGGAGTCCTTACAATGAGCAGTTCTTC. This rearrangement joins TRBV27 to TRBJ2-1; 12 positions match TRBD2. V was pared by 8 bases and J by 4 bases, with 6 bases of the junction left unmatched. CDR3 size: 15 residues. Germline-derived CDR1 and CDR2 are MNHEY and SMNVEV (reference sequence).

The CDR3 nucleotides read TGTGCCAGTAGGGCTGAACAGGGGCGCCTCTATAATTCACCCCTCCACTTT. Protein: CASRAEQGRLYNSPLHF. The chain combines TRBV19 with TRBJ1-6; 7 bases map to TRBD1. Germline lookup yields CDR1 LNHDA and CDR2 SQIVND (reference sequence). This CDR3 is 17 amino acids long. The V and J ends lost 6 bases and 3 bases, in that order; junction bases with no gene match: 11.

The chain couples TRBV9 to TRBJ2-6, with D tentatively TRBD1 or TRBD2 (6 bases each). V dropped 6 bases and J dropped 0 bases, with 16 bases sitting between them. The CDR3 sequence is 17 residues long. Germline CDR1 is SGDLS and CDR2 is YYNGEE. CDR3 sequence: CASNQGPRGSGANVLTF. CDR3 bases: TGTGCCAGCAACCAGGGGCCGCGGGGCTCTGGGGCCAACGTCCTGACTTTC.

The chain joins TRBV19 to TRBJ2-6; D unclear. Between the trimmed V and J ends, which lost 1 base and 4 bases, there was a span of 11 bases. Germline V gene sequence: CDR1 LNHDA, CDR2 SQIVND (reference sequence). The CDR3 has 16 amino acids. CDR3 protein: CASSIGPGSGANVLTF. For the CDR3, the DNA is TGTGCCAGTAGTATAGGACCTGGGTCCGGGGCCAACGTCCTGACTTTC.

The chain carries TRBV19 and TRBJ1-1; the D gene is possibly TRBD1 (5 bases). This CDR3 is built from 15 residues. Germline CDR1 and CDR2: LNHDA and SQIVND (reference sequence). V lost 2 bases, J lost 1 base, and 11 bases lay in between. The CDR3 DNA is TGTGCCAGTAGTATACTGGGGCGATCGAACACTGAAGCTTTCTTT. It is translated as CASSILGRSNTEAFF.

The V gene is TRBV28, the J gene TRBJ2-2, with D perhaps being TRBD1 or TRBD2 (5 bases each). The CDR3 has 16 residues. Germline V gene data show CDR1 as MDHEN and CDR2 as SYDVKM. V was pared by 5 bases and J by 2 bases, with 15 bases between. The CDR3 DNA sequence: TGTGCCAGCAGTCCCACCGGGACGGCTAACACCGGGGAGCTGTTTTTT. Translating it yields CASSPTGTANTGELFF.

CDR3 nucleotides: TGCGCCAGCAGCTTACAACGGGGGCTGGTCGATGAGCAGTTCTTC. Translation: CASSLQRGLVDEQFF. The rearrangement links TRBV5-1 to TRBJ2-1; the D call may be TRBD1 or TRBD2 (6 bases each). The CDR3 totals 15 residues. Trimming removed 2 bases at V and 8 bases at J, with 17 bases between. Germline-derived CDR1 and CDR2 are SGHRS and YFSETQ.

The chain employs TRBV18 and TRBJ2-1; the match to TRBD2 covers 8 bases. The V gene end was trimmed by 3 bases and the J gene end by 13 bases; junction bases not matched to a gene: 11. This CDR3 is built from 14 residues. From germline, CDR1 is KGHSH and CDR2 LQKENI. The CDR3 reads CASSPPAAGTRQFF. CDR3 coding DNA: TGTGCCAGCTCACCCCCCGCAGCCGGGACTAGACAGTTCTTC.

The genes are TRBV5-1 and TRBJ1-2; TRBD1 aligns across 8 bases. Trimming removed 3 bases from V and 3 bases from J; junction bases left unmatched: 1. The CDR3 is made up of 13 amino acids. Germline lookup yields CDR1 SGHRS and CDR2 YFSETQ. The CDR3 sequence: CASSSQGDYGYTF. CDR3 nucleotide sequence: TGCGCCAGCAGCTCACAGGGGGACTATGGCTACACCTTC.

This clone was counted once. The chain is built from TRBV5-4 and TRBJ2-7; D assignment may be TRBD1 or TRBD2 (5 bases each). This CDR3 spans 14 amino acids. V dropped 1 base and J dropped 0 bases, with 8 bases sitting between them. From germline, CDR1 is SGHNT and CDR2 YYREEE (reference sequence). CDR3 nucleotides: TGTGCCAGCAGCTTGCCAGGGAGCTCCTACGAGCAGTACTTC. Translation: CASSLPGSSYEQYF. Complete variable domain (other parts from reference TRBV5-4 and TRBJ2-7): ETGVTQSPTHLIKTRGQQVTLRCSSQSGHNTVSWYQQALGQGPQFIFQYYREEENGRGNFPPRFSGLQFPNYSSELNVNALELDDSALYLCASSLPGSSYEQYFGPGTRLTVT.

Concerning this clone itself: This same CDR3 is encoded by further DNA sequences in the sample. J is TRBJ1-5 and V is TRBV7-9; D call uncertain. Germline V lookup: CDR1 SEHNR, CDR2 FQNEAQ (reference sequence). This CDR3 has 12 residues. V was pared by 5 bases and J by 3 bases, with 5 bases between. The CDR3 DNA is TGTGCCAGCAGCCTGGTCAATCAGCCCCAGCATTTT. This gives the protein CASSLVNQPQHF.